This entry describes one T cell receptor beta chain. Its cognate antigen is unknown. The CDR3 has 14 amino acids. V dropped 3 bases and J dropped 2 bases, with 13 bases sitting between them. Germline lookup yields CDR1 DFQATT and CDR2 SNEGSKA (reference sequence). This specimen belongs to a study of CD8 T cells in ankylosing spondylitis. Study conclusions and caveats: Blood of patients with ankylosing spondylitis appeared to be characterized by a TCR beta motif of 8 or 9 highly homologous variants. Earlier work had already found some motif variants in reactive arthritis synovial fluid and blood.

In TCRdb, the 5' RACE reads were re-called with MiXCR into one record per CDR3 protein. The sample lists around 770,000 distinct CDR3 sequences, 15% to 20% occurring once. Sequencing was done on a sample of blood, either unsorted or a sorted T cell fraction (not recorded which). This receptor was obtained from a male donor with ankylosing spondylitis. The chain joins TRBV20-1 to TRBJ2-5; D gene ambiguous. The CDR3 sequence is CSASMAAKQETQYF. CDR3 nucleotide sequence: TGCAGTGCTAGTATGGCGGCTAAACAAGAGACCCAGTACTTC.